This TCR beta chain is from a study of cytomegalovirus exposure and HLA in healthy donors. This clone came up a few times. No antigen is known for it. All the people who gave samples were healthy bone marrow donors. Study-wide results and caveats: After further analysis at a later stage, 17,000 or so TCR beta sequences were associated with HLA alleles at 0.05 false discovery rate. In a later analysis, CMV-associated beta chains were mostly HLA-associated, it appeared. The study found most TCR sequences rare, yet found some public TCRs in many donors.

Primers: 60 Vbeta forward and 13 Jbeta reverse. The repertoire was sequenced with immunoSEQ multiplex PCR; TCRdb's copy has only in-frame clones and lacks some. This table holds fewer than 150,000 clones, more than 70% found once. V lost 0 bases, J lost 5 bases, and 13 bases lay in between. Germline assignment: CDR1 MNHEY and CDR2 SVGAGI. This CDR3 contains 15 residues. Sequenced: PBMCs. This TCR was recovered from a man aged 25-45 years in good health and CMV-seronegative. J is TRBJ2-5 and V is TRBV6-5, with a possible D match to TRBD1 (7 bases). The CDR3 is CASSYSSGGRETQYF. CDR3 DNA: TGTGCCAGCAGTTACTCGTCAGGGGGGAGGGAGACCCAGTACTTC.